The 25 T cell receptor beta chains in this list originate from one sample, sequenced in a study of blood T cell repertoires in COVID-19. Clones were read by immunoSEQ multiplex PCR, and TCRdb kept only the in-frame ones, dropping some. The table lists about 230,000 clones, around four fifths of them singletons. The specimen sequenced was peripheral blood. The receptor source for this set is a man aged 40-49 years with active or convalescent COVID-19.

This clone was counted between two and nine times. The rearrangement joins TRBV6-6 to TRBJ2-1; D is perhaps TRBD2 (5 bases). In germline, CDR1 is MNHNY, CDR2 SVGAGI (reference sequence). The CDR3 has 16 residues. The V gene lost 2 bases and the J gene lost 5 bases, with 16 bases spanning the gap. The CDR3 region is CASSYRGLRRNNEQFF. The DNA for the CDR3 is TGTGCCAGCAGTTACCGCGGGCTCCGGAGGAACAATGAGCAGTTCTTC.

This clone was observed a handful of times. Here the CDR3 DNA reads TGTGCCAGTAGTATTAAGAGCTCTGGAAACACCATATATTTT. Translation gives CASSIKSSGNTIYF. The V gene is TRBV19, the J gene TRBJ1-3, with D hard to call. CDR1 is LNHDA and CDR2 is SQIVND in the germline V gene (reference sequence). This CDR3 has 14 amino acids. V shed 3 bases and J shed 0 bases, with 6 bases lying between them.

This sequence joins TRBV6-2 or TRBV6-3 and TRBJ2-3, with 10 nucleotides matching TRBD2. V lost 2 bases, J lost 2 bases, and 1 base stayed unmatched. Germline CDR1 is MNHEY and CDR2 is SVGEGT. The CDR3 is 15 amino acids. Here the CDR3 DNA reads TGTGCCAGCAGTTACGGGACTAGCGACACAGATACGCAGTATTTT. As protein: CASSYGTSDTDTQYF.

The chain carries TRBV6-1 and TRBJ1-4, with D uncertain. Germline V CDR1 and CDR2: MNHNS, SASEGT. The CDR3 is 14 amino acids. Trimming removed 5 bases from V and 6 bases from J, with 13 bases in between. CDR3: CASSSAEAHEKLFF. CDR3 coding DNA: TGTGCCAGCAGTTCAGCTGAGGCTCATGAAAAACTGTTTTTT.

In this sample, this clone turned up a few times. CDR3 DNA: TGCAGCGTTCAAAGACACGCGAACACTGAAGCTTTCTTT. This sequence encodes CSVQRHANTEAFF. The chain is built from TRBV29-1 and TRBJ1-1; D ambiguous. V lost 5 bases to trimming and J lost 1 base, with 11 bases between them. The CDR3 consists of 13 residues. Germline values: CDR1 SQVTM, CDR2 ANQGSEA. Full variable domain (remainder filled in from reference TRBV29-1 and TRBJ1-1): SAVISQKPSRDICQRGTSLTIQCQVDSQVTMMFWYRQQPGQSLTLIATANQGSEATYESGFVIDKFPISRPNLTFSTLTVSNMSPEDSSIYLCSVQRHANTEAFFGQGTRLTVV.

This clone was counted only a few times. The rearrangement joins TRBV6-5 to TRBJ1-1, with D possibly TRBD1 on 5 matching bases. Germline V CDR1 and CDR2: MNHEY, SVGAGI. Trimming cost V 5 bases and J 1 base, with 11 bases left between them. The CDR3 is 14 residues long. The CDR3 nucleotides are TGTGCCAGCAGTCGAAACACAGGGAACACTGAAGCTTTCTTT. Protein sequence: CASSRNTGNTEAFF.

CDR3 nucleotides: TGTGCCAGCAGTTACACTAGCGGGAACACCGGGGAGCTGTTTTTT. Translation gives CASSYTSGNTGELFF. The chain links TRBV6-5 to TRBJ2-2; the match to TRBD2 covers 8 bases. CDR1 MNHEY and CDR2 SVGAGI come from the germline V gene. V lost 2 bases to trimming and J lost 1 base; unmatched junction nucleotides: 0. The length of the CDR3 is 15 residues.

The V gene is TRBV30, the J gene TRBJ1-2; D is unresolved. The CDR3 covers 13 residues. V lost 3 bases and J lost 4, with 12 bases in between. Germline V gene lookup returns CDR1 GTSNPN and CDR2 SVGIG (reference sequence). The CDR3 loop is CAWRPMSSYGYTF. CDR3 bases: TGTGCCTGGAGGCCGATGTCGAGCTATGGCTACACCTTC.

The rearrangement links TRBV29-1 to TRBJ2-5, with a tentative D call TRBD1 (5 bases). Germline V lookup: CDR1 SQVTM, CDR2 ANQGSEA. V was shortened by 7 bases and J by 4 bases, with 16 bases between the two germline ends. This CDR3 is 13 amino acids long. The CDR3: CSAERGGRETQYF. The CDR3 DNA reads as TGCAGCGCCGAAAGGGGCGGTCGAGAGACCCAGTACTTC.

The J gene is TRBJ2-3, the V gene TRBV7-9; the match to TRBD2 covers 11 bases. Germline CDR1 and CDR2: SEHNR and FQNEAQ (reference sequence). The CDR3 length is 16 residues. Trimming at V came to 4 bases and at J to 5 bases, leaving 8 bases not matched to a gene. The CDR3 DNA follows: TGTGCCAGCAGCTCCGTAGCGGGGGGGTCAAAAGATACGCAGTATTTT. Its translation: CASSSVAGGSKDTQYF.

The chain carries TRBV10-3 and TRBJ2-1; TRBD2 matches 8 bases. With 4 bases clipped from V and 4 bases from J, the junction kept 6 bases outside the gene matches. The germline V gene encodes CDR1 ENHRY and CDR2 SYGVKD. The CDR3 spans 15 residues. CDR3 region: CAISGTGGGYNEQFF. In nucleotides, the CDR3 is TGTGCCATCAGTGGAACCGGGGGGGGATACAATGAGCAGTTCTTC.

The chain is built from TRBV7-8 and TRBJ2-7, with D possibly being TRBD2 (5 bases). The ends were cut back, 1 base at V and 2 bases at J, with 9 bases in the middle. The CDR3 extends over 14 amino acids. Germline values: CDR1 SGHVS, CDR2 FQNEAQ. CDR3 residues: CASSLERLTYEQYF. The CDR3 region has the DNA TGTGCCAGCAGCTTAGAGAGACTAACCTACGAGCAGTACTTC.

The chain carries TRBV2 and TRBJ1-6, with D possibly TRBD1 on 6 matching bases. V was shortened by 11 bases and J by 7 bases, with 15 bases between the two germline ends. CDR1 is SNHLY, CDR2 FYNNEI, per germline. The length of the CDR3 is 13 residues. The CDR3 DNA is TGTGCCGCTCACGACAGGAGCAATTCACCCCTCCACTTT. It codes for CAAHDRSNSPLHF.

V is TRBV30 and J is TRBJ1-3; D is undetermined. Per germline, CDR1 GTSNPN and CDR2 SVGIG (reference sequence). The CDR3 runs 14 residues. Trimming removed 5 bases at V and 0 bases at J, with 11 bases between. CDR3 in amino acids: CAWGGGSSGNTIYF. The CDR3 DNA reads TGTGCCTGGGGAGGTGGCAGCTCTGGAAACACCATATATTTT.

The chain recombines TRBV5-1 with TRBJ2-7; TRBD1 matches 12 bases. The CDR3 is 15 residues long. Germline CDR1 and CDR2: SGHRS and YFSETQ. With 4 bases clipped from V and 5 bases from J, the junction kept 7 bases outside the gene matches. The CDR3 bases are TGCGCCAGCAGCGAATCCGGGACAGGGGGCGACGAGCAGTACTTC. Protein product: CASSESGTGGDEQYF.

The chain couples TRBV19 to TRBJ2-7, with TRBD2 matching 8 bases. The CDR3 totals 15 residues. V gave up 6 bases and J gave up 4 bases; unmatched junction bases: 11. CDR1 and CDR2 (germline): LNHDA, SQIVND (reference sequence). The CDR3 loop reads CASSPLAGGIYEQYF. In DNA form, the CDR3 reads TGTGCCAGTAGCCCTCTCGCGGGGGGTATATACGAGCAGTACTTC.

The rearrangement joins TRBV14 to TRBJ1-3, with D uncertain. The V gene lost 0 bases and the J gene lost 4 bases, with 4 bases spanning the gap. The CDR3 spans 13 residues. Per germline, CDR1 SGHDN and CDR2 FVKESK. The CDR3 here is CASSQDRGNTIYF. For the CDR3, the DNA is TGTGCCAGCAGCCAAGATCGGGGAAACACCATATATTTT. Full variable domain (remainder filled in from reference TRBV14 and TRBJ1-3): EAGVTQFPSHSVIEKGQTVTLRCDPISGHDNLYWYRRVMGKEIKFLLHFVKESKQDESGMPNNRFLAERTGGTYSTLKVQPAELEDSGVYFCASSQDRGNTIYFGEGSWLTVV.

The chain carries TRBV11-2 and TRBJ1-1, with 7 bases identical to TRBD1. The germline CDR1 and CDR2 sequences are SGHAT and FQNNGV. The CDR3 is 14 residues long. Trimming at V came to 3 bases and at J to 0 bases, leaving 1 base not matched to a gene. The CDR3 sequence is CASSFGTVNTEAFF. The CDR3 DNA reads TGTGCCAGCAGCTTCGGGACAGTGAACACTGAAGCTTTCTTT.

The chain employs TRBV10-3 and TRBJ2-3; 12 bases align to TRBD2. The CDR3 has 15 residues. Trimming cost V 11 bases and J 5 bases; bases outside gene matches: 11. Germline V gene data show CDR1 as ENHRY and CDR2 as SYGVKD. This chain's CDR3 is CAVSSGRAEGDTQYF. As DNA, the CDR3 is TGTGCCGTATCTAGCGGGAGGGCCGAGGGAGATACGCAGTATTTT.

The chain recombines TRBV7-2 with TRBJ2-3; no clear D. This CDR3 comprises 15 residues. The V end lost 4 bases, the J end lost 2 bases, and 13 bases lay between the germline ends. Germline V gene lookup returns CDR1 SGHTA and CDR2 FQGNSA. The chain's CDR3 is CASSSPGVYTDTQYF. CDR3 nucleotides: TGTGCCAGCAGCTCCCCCGGTGTGTACACAGATACGCAGTATTTT.

The J gene is TRBJ2-7, the V gene TRBV18, with D perhaps TRBD1 (5 bases). The CDR3 is 15 residues long. The V gene lost 1 base and the J gene lost 4 bases, with 14 bases spanning the gap. Per the germline V gene, CDR1 is KGHSH and CDR2 is LQKENI. CDR3 nucleotides: TGTGCCAGCTCACCACAGGGGCCCTTATTTTACGAGCAGTACTTC. It translates to CASSPQGPLFYEQYF.

This chain links TRBV11-2 with TRBJ2-3; unclear D gene. CDR1 is SGHAT, CDR2 FQNNGV, per germline. V was shortened by 6 bases and J by 0 bases, with 19 bases between the two germline ends. The CDR3 loop spans 17 amino acids. CDR3 sequence reads: CASSSTVLRTSTDTQYF. The DNA for the CDR3 is TGTGCCAGCAGTTCAACAGTGCTGCGAACTAGCACAGATACGCAGTATTTT.

The V call is TRBV5-8, the J call TRBJ1-1; D ambiguous. V was shortened by 6 bases and J by 2 bases, with 5 bases between the two germline ends. The CDR3 has 11 residues. CDR1 is SGHTS, CDR2 YDEGEE, per germline. The CDR3 loop is CASISNTEAFF. In DNA form, the CDR3 reads TGTGCCAGCATTAGTAACACTGAAGCTTTCTTT.

The V gene is TRBV29-1, the J gene TRBJ2-3; 7 nucleotides agree with TRBD2. The CDR3 totals 13 residues. Germline CDR1 SQVTM, CDR2 ANQGSEA. The CDR3 sequence is CSESGVASDTQYF. CDR3 in DNA: TGCAGTGAAAGCGGGGTGGCGTCAGATACGCAGTATTTT.

In this sample, this clone turned up a few times. This chain uses TRBV3-1 (or the pseudogene TRBV3-2) with TRBJ1-1; D not resolved. The CDR3 has 14 residues. Between the trimmed V and J ends, which lost 2 bases and 1 base, there was a span of 8 bases. CDR1 LGHDT and CDR2 YNNKEL come from the germline V gene (reference sequence). In DNA, the CDR3 is TGTGCCAGCAGCCAATTACATCAGAACACTGAAGCTTTCTTT. It is translated as CASSQLHQNTEAFF.